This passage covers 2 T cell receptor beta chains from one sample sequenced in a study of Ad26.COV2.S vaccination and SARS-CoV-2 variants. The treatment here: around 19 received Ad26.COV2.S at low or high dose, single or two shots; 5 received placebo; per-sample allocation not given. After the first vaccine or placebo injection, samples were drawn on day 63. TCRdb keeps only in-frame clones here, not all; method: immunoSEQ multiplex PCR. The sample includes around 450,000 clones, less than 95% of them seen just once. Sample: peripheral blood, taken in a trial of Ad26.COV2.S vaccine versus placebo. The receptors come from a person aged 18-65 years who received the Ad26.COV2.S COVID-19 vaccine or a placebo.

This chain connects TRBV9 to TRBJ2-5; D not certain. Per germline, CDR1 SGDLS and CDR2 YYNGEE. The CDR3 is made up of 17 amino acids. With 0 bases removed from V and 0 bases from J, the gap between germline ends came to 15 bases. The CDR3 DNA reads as TGTGCCAGCAGCGTAGGTCCGGGCGGCACGTACCAAGAGACCCAGTACTTC. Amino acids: CASSVGPGGTYQETQYF.

The CDR3 DNA sequence: TGTGCCAGCAGCTTGTCGCTCTCCTACGAGCAGTACTTC. This sequence encodes CASSLSLSYEQYF. The rearrangement joins TRBV5-4 to TRBJ2-7, with D unclear. V shed 1 base and J shed 0 bases, with 5 bases lying between them. The CDR3 has 13 amino acids. Germline loops: CDR1 SGHNT, CDR2 YYREEE (reference sequence).